One and the same sample provided the 10 T cell receptor beta chains below, sequenced in a study of blood T cells in healthy people across ages. Primers used in a second PCR of about 7 to 11 cycles were a sample-barcoded 5' primer and a J-beta primer mix. TCRdb reprocessed the 5' RACE reads with MiXCR, giving one entry per CDR3 protein. This sample carries 1.6 million or so distinct CDR3 sequences, roughly 32% of them seen once, and the ten largest clones take approximately 11%. Sequencing used blood. The source of these receptors is a woman under 40 in good health.

This clonotype was counted only a few times. The chain uses TRBV14 and TRBJ2-7; D unresolved. V dropped 1 base and J dropped 2 bases, with 12 bases sitting between them. Germline values: CDR1 SGHDN, CDR2 FVKESK. This CDR3 comprises 15 residues. Here the CDR3 DNA reads TGTGCCAGCAGCCAAGGGGTGGCAAGGACCTACGAGCAGTACTTC. Protein sequence: CASSQGVARTYEQYF.

V is TRBV6-6 and J is TRBJ2-3, with unresolved D. Looked up from germline, CDR1 is MNHNY and CDR2 is SVGAGI (reference sequence). CDR3 length: 14 residues. Trimming took off 2 bases at V and 2 bases at J, with 8 bases between the two ends. The CDR3 nucleotides are TGTGCCAGCAGTTACAACGGTATCACAGATACGCAGTATTTT. Translation gives CASSYNGITDTQYF.

This clonotype was recorded once. The rearrangement uses TRBV14 and TRBJ1-1; D is possibly TRBD1 (5 bases). Per germline, CDR1 SGHDN and CDR2 FVKESK. V was clipped by 3 bases and J by 4 bases, with 9 bases between them. The CDR3 contains 13 residues. The DNA for the CDR3 is TGTGCCAGCAGCCACTACAGGAGCACTGAAGCTTTCTTT. Its protein product is CASSHYRSTEAFF. Combining the CDR3 with reference TRBV14 and TRBJ1-1 gives the whole variable domain EAGVTQFPSHSVIEKGQTVTLRCDPISGHDNLYWYRRVMGKEIKFLLHFVKESKQDESGMPNNRFLAERTGGTYSTLKVQPAELEDSGVYFCASSHYRSTEAFFGQGTRLTVV.

The V and J genes are TRBV11-3 and TRBJ2-1; 11 nucleotides agree with TRBD2. After removal of 0 bases from V and 4 bases from J, the junction contained 11 bases not matched to a gene. The CDR3 extends over 19 amino acids. Looked up from germline, CDR1 is SGHNT and CDR2 is YENEEA. CDR3 region: CASSLEGAPGTSGYNEQFF. CDR3 DNA sequence: TGTGCCAGCAGCTTAGAGGGTGCCCCCGGGACTAGCGGTTACAATGAGCAGTTCTTC.

This clonotype was seen only a few times. The chain links TRBV9 to TRBJ2-1; 9 bases are a match to TRBD2. This CDR3 region has 15 residues. The V and J ends lost 4 bases and 5 bases, in that order; junction bases with no gene match: 7. Looked up from germline, CDR1 is SGDLS and CDR2 is YYNGEE. CDR3 sequence (DNA): TGTGCCAGCAGCCCGAGCGGGGGGCCCGACAATGAGCAGTTCTTC. It encodes CASSPSGGPDNEQFF. Together with reference TRBV9 and TRBJ2-1, the CDR3 gives the full variable domain: DSGVTQTPKHLITATGQRVTLRCSPRSGDLSVYWYQQSLDQGLQFLIQYYNGEERAKGNILERFSAQQFPDLHSELNLSSLELGDSALYFCASSPSGGPDNEQFFGPGTRLTVL.

For the CDR3, the DNA is TGCGCCACGAGCACAGGGAGTAAAAACATTCAGTACTTC. It is translated as CATSTGSKNIQYF. The chain uses TRBV10-1 and TRBJ2-4, with a tentative D call TRBD1 (6 bases). Germline CDR1 is WNHNN and CDR2 is SYGVQD (reference sequence). This CDR3 is built from 13 residues. Trimming cost V 10 bases and J 4 bases, with 14 bases left between them.

The CDR3 DNA reads as TGTGCCAGCAGTATGGACTCCTATGGCTACACCTTC. Translation gives CASSMDSYGYTF. The J gene is TRBJ1-2, the V gene TRBV28; D is undetermined. The CDR3 is 12 amino acids. V lost 5 bases to trimming and J lost 4 bases, with 8 bases between them. The germline CDR1 and CDR2 sequences are MDHEN and SYDVKM.

The gene calls are TRBV5-5 and TRBJ2-3, with 7 nucleotides matching TRBD1. The CDR3 runs to 13 residues. Germline trimming cut 2 bases from V and 10 bases from J; bases unmatched to any gene: 7. Germline V gene sequence: CDR1 SGHKS, CDR2 YYEKEE (reference sequence). CDR3 in amino acids: CASSFQPQGSQYF. Written as DNA, the CDR3 is TGTGCCAGCAGCTTTCAACCACAGGGGTCGCAGTATTTT.

This chain joins TRBV20-1 and TRBJ1-3; D gene uncertain. CDR3 length equals 13 residues. Germline CDR1 DFQATT, CDR2 SNEGSKA (reference sequence). V gave up 6 bases and J gave up 0 bases, with 9 bases separating them. The CDR3 nucleotides read TGCAGTGCCCGGGCCAACTCTGGAAACACCATATATTTT. Translated: CSARANSGNTIYF.

This clonotype was counted only a few times. V and J are TRBV25-1 and TRBJ1-2; D gene uncertain. Looked up from germline, CDR1 is MGHDK and CDR2 is SYGVNS. The CDR3 length is 17 residues. The V end lost 1 base, the J end lost 2 bases, and 17 bases lay between the germline ends. CDR3 sequence (DNA): TGTGCCAGCAGTGAATCATTAATCGGGGAGTGGAACTATGGCTACACCTTC. Residues: CASSESLIGEWNYGYTF.